The source of this T cell receptor beta chain is a study of control samples from healthy donors and cancer patients. Only in-frame clones appear in the TCRdb table, and some are missing; sequencing was by immunoSEQ multiplex PCR. The sample has about 100,000 clones; roughly nine tenths are singletons. V was pared by 4 bases and J by 12 bases, with 7 bases between. Per germline, CDR1 MDHEN and CDR2 SYDVKM. The CDR3 extends over 11 amino acids. Sequencing input: blood. This receptor was taken from a woman in her forties or fifties in good health. The genes are TRBV28 and TRBJ1-6; D gene uncertain. CDR3 protein: CASSSSGPLHF. DNA of the CDR3: TGTGCCAGCAGTTCCTCGGGACCCCTCCACTTT. Full variable domain (rest looked up from reference TRBV28 and TRBJ1-6): DVKVTQSSRYLVKRTGEKVFLECVQDMDHENMFWYRQDPGLGLRLIYFSYDVKMKEKGDIPEGYSVSREKKERFSLILESASTNQTSMYLCASSSSGPLHFGNGTRLTVT.